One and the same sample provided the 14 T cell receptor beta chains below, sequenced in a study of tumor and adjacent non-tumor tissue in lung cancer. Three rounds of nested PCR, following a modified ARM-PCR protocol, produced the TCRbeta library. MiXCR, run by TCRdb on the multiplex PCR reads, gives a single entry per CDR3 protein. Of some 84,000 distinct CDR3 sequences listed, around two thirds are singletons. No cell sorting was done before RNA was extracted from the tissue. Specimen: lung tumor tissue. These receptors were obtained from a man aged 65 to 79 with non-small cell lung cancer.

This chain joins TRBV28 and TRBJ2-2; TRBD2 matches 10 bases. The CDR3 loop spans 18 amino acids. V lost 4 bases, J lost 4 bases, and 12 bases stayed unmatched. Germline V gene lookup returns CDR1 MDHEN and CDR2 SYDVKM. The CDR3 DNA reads TGTGCCAGCAGTTCACCTCATAGGACTAGCGGACTCACCGGGGAGCTGTTTTTT. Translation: CASSSPHRTSGLTGELFF.

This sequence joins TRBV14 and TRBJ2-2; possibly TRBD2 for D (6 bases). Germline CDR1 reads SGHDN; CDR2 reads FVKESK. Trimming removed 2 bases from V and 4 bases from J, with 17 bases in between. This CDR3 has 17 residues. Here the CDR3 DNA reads TGTGCCAGCAGCCAACTAGCGAGAGTCGTGGGCACCGGGGAGCTGTTTTTT. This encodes CASSQLARVVGTGELFF.

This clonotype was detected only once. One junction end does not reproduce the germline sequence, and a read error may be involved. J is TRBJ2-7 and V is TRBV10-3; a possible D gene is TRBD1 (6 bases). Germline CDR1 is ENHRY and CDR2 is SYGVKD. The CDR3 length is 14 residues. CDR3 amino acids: CTISALGAGYEQYF. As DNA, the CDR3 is TGTACCATCAGTGCTCTGGGGGCAGGCTACGAGCAGTACTTC.

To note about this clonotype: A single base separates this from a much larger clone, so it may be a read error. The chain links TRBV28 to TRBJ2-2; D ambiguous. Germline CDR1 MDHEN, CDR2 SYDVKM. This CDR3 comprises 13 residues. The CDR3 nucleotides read TGTACCAGCAGTTTATTTTACACCGGGGAGCTGTTTTTT. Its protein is CTSSLFYTGELFF.

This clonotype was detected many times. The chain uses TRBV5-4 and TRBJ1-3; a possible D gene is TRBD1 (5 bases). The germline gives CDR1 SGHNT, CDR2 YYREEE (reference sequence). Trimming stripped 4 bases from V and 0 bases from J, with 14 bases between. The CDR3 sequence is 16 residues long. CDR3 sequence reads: CASSPGTVVSGNTIYF. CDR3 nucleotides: TGTGCCAGCAGCCCCGGGACCGTCGTCTCTGGAAACACCATATATTTT.

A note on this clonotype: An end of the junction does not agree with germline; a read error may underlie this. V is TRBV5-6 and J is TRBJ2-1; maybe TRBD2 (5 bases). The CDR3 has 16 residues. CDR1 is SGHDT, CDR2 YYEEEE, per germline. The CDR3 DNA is TGTGCTAGCAGCCCCGATGGGGAGCGGAATTCCGGGGAGCAGTTCTTC. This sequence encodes CASSPDGERNSGEQFF. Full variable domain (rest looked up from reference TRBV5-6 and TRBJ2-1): DAGVTQSPTHLIKTRGQQVTLRCSPKSGHDTVSWYQQALGQGPQFIFQYYEEEERQRGNFPDRFSGHQFPNYSSELNVNALLLGDSALYLCASSPDGERNSGEQFFGPGTRLTVL.

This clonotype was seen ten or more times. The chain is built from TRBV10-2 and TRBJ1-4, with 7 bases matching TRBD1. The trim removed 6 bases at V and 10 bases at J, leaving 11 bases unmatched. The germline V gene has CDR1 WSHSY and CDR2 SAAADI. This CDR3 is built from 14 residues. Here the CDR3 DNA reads TGCGCCAGCAGCGGGGACAGTCGGGGGGGAAAACTGTTTTTT. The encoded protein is CASSGDSRGGKLFF.

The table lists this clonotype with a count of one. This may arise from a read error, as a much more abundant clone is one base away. Written as DNA, the CDR3 is TGTGCCAGCAGCCACCCCTCACTGGGGGCCCACTACTTC. Amino acid sequence: CASSHPSLGAHYF. V usage is TRBV5-4 and J usage is TRBJ2-5; TRBD1 is a possible D gene (6 bases). CDR3 length: 13 amino acids. The V gene's germline CDR1 is SGHNT and CDR2 YYREEE (reference sequence).

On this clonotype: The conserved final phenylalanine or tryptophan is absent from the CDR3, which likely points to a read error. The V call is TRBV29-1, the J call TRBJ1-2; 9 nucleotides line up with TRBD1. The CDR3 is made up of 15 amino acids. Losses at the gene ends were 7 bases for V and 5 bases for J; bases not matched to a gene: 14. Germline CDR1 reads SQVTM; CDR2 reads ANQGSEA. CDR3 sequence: CSAPKQGAQGYGYTL. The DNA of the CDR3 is TGCAGCGCACCGAAACAGGGGGCGCAGGGTTATGGCTACACCTTA.

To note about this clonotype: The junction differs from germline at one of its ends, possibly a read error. The CDR3 is CCAPQAGQNHPYF. CDR3 in DNA: TGCTGTGCCCCCCAAGCAGGACAAAATCATCCGTACTTC. The chain links TRBV20-1 to TRBJ2-4; D perhaps matches TRBD1 (5 bases). The CDR3 covers 13 residues. CDR1 and CDR2 (germline): DFQATT, SNEGSKA (reference sequence).

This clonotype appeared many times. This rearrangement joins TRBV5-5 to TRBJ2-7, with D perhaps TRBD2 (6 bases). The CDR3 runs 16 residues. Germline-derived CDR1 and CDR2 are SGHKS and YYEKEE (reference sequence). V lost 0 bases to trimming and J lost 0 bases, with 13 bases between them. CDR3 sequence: CASSLAGLATSYEQYF. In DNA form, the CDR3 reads TGTGCCAGCAGCTTGGCCGGCCTAGCGACCTCCTACGAGCAGTACTTC.

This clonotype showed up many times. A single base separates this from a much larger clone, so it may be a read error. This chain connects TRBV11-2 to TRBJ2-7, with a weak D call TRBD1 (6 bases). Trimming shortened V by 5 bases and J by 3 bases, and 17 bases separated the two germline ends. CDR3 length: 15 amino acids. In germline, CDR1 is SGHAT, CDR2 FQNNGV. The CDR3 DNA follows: TGTGCCAGCAGCATTACAGGGCTCGGTGTCTACGAGCAGTACTTC. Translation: CASSITGLGVYEQYF.

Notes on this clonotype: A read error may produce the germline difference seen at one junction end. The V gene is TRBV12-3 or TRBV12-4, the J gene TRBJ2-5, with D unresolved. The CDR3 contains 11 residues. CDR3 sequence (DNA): TGTACCAGCAGTTTTTCGGAGACCCAGTACTTC. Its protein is CTSSFSETQYF.

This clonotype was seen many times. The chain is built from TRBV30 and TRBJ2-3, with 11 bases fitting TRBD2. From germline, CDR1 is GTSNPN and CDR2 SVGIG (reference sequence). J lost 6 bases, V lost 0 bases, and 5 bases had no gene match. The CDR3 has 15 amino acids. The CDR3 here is CAWSVLAGVLDTQYF. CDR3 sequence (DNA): TGTGCCTGGAGTGTACTAGCGGGAGTTTTGGATACGCAGTATTTT. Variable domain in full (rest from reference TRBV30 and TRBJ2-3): SQTIHQWPATLVQPVGSPLSLECTVEGTSNPNLYWYRQAAGRGLQLLFYSVGIGQISSEVPQNLSASRPQDRQFILSSKKLLLSDSGFYLCAWSVLAGVLDTQYFGPGTRLTVL.